This TCR beta chain stems from a study of T-cell reconstitution after alpha-beta-depleted transplantation in children. The study's findings and limits: Surviving recipient T cells and thymic progenitors underlay high day-60 TCRbeta diversity in some patients. By about two months after transplant, alpha-beta T cells reportedly arose from several hundred graft clones that had expanded.

This clonotype was found many times. Its antigen is unidentified. The CDR3 length is 12 residues. Germline V gene sequence: CDR1 SEHNR, CDR2 FQNEAQ (reference sequence). V lost 5 bases to trimming and J lost 6 bases, with 10 bases between them. The TCRbeta library was prepared with unique molecular identifiers. In TCRdb, the PCR reads were re-called with MiXCR into one record per CDR3 protein. The repertoire holds about 300,000 distinct CDR3 sequences, with over 9% as singletons. V and J are TRBV7-9 and TRBJ1-1, with a possible D match to TRBD1 (6 bases). The material sequenced was PBMCs, taken before TCRalphabeta/CD19-depleted stem cell transplant. The clonotype was recovered from a boy younger than two with acute myeloid leukemia, due to receive a stem cell transplant. This chain's CDR3 is CASSPGVPEAFF. CDR3 coding DNA: TGTGCCAGCAGCCCAGGGGTGCCTGAAGCTTTCTTT. The whole variable domain, filled in from reference TRBV7-9 and TRBJ1-1, reads DTGVSQNPRHKITKRGQNVTFRCDPISEHNRLYWYRQTLGQGPEFLTYFQNEAQLEKSRLLSDRFSAERPKGSFSTLEIQRTEQGDSAMYLCASSPGVPEAFFGQGTRLTVV.